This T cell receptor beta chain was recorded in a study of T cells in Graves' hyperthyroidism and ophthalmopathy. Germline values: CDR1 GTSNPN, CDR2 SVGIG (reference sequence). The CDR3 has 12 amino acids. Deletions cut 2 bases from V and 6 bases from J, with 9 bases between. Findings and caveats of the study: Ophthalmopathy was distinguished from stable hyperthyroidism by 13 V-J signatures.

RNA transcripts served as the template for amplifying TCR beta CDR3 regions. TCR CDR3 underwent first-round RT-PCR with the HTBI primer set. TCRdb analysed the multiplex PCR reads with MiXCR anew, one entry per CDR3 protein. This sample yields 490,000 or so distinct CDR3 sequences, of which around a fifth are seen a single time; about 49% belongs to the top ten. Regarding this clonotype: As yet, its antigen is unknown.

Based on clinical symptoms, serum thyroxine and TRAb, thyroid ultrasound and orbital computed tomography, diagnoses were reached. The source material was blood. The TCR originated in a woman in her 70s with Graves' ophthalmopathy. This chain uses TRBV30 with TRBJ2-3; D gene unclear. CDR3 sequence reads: CAWSPESDTQYF. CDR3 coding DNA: TGTGCCTGGAGTCCGGAGTCTGATACGCAGTATTTT. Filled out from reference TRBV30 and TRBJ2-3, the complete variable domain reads SQTIHQWPATLVQPVGSPLSLECTVEGTSNPNLYWYRQAAGRGLQLLFYSVGIGQISSEVPQNLSASRPQDRQFILSSKKLLLSDSGFYLCAWSPESDTQYFGPGTRLTVL.